The source of this TCR beta chain is a study of blood T cell repertoires in COVID-19. Sequenced by immunoSEQ multiplex PCR; TCRdb stores in-frame clones only, minus some. Here the sample spans almost 250,000 clones, around 89% being singletons. V lost 5 bases to trimming and J lost 3 bases; unmatched junction nucleotides: 10. The CDR3 runs to 16 residues. Germline-derived CDR1 and CDR2 are LNHDA and SQIVND (reference sequence). The sequenced sample was PBMCs or T cells enriched from blood (not recorded which). This sequence originates from a woman aged 25 to 39 who had recovered from COVID-19. The V call is TRBV19, the J call TRBJ2-1, with 7 bases identical to TRBD1. The CDR3: CASSPPRTGGYNEQFF. As DNA, the CDR3 is TGTGCCAGTAGTCCTCCAAGGACAGGCGGCTACAATGAGCAGTTCTTC.